This TCR beta chain was identified during a study of blood T cells in healthy people across ages (dated by TCRdb to 2013 to 2016). At the level of the whole study: Template switching captured roughly one uniquely barcoded TCR beta cDNA molecule per two T cells in model experiments. Age-related changes in TCR beta repertoire diversity were measured in the study by deep sequencing normalized with unique cDNA molecular identifiers. Donors were grouped into four age groups: young (average 16 years), middle-aged (39), aged (around 60) and long-lived (around 80). To avoid experimental bias, donors of different ages were randomly spread across the sequencing lanes. Two additional independent replicas of 1 million unique cDNA reads from the same blood draw were analyzed for two donors (one aged 18 to 30 and one aged 80 or older). The investigation overall reported the following: Total diversity estimates from one million sequenced T cells were considered lower bounds and underestimates. As age increased, observed TCR beta diversity per million T cells dropped in a roughly linear way, and a significant reduction was already evident by age 40. Bulk unsorted PBMC profiling prevented conclusive comparison of naive and antigen-experienced compartments. The percentage of naive T cells measured by flow cytometry correlated strongly with observed TCR beta diversity. Because donor CMV infection status was unknown, age-related changes in expanded clonotypes were potentially confounded. Compared with the aged group, the long-lived group had more naive CD4+ T cells, fewer expanded clones and increased TCR diversity, suggesting age selection.

Donors were 30 to 45 systemically healthy Caucasian individuals from Russia aged 6 to 90 years. Each donor gave approximately 9.3 milliliters of peripheral blood, collected into EDTA-treated Vacutainer tubes. PBMCs were isolated by Ficoll-Paque density-gradient centrifugation, with at least 6.5 million obtained per sample. Trizol reagent was used to extract total RNA from PBMCs, with at least 5.5 micrograms per sample. Naive CD45RAhigh/CD27high T cell percentages were measured by flow cytometry on a PBMC aliquot from every donor. About this clonotype itself: It has no known antigen specificity. Base qualities are missing; no much larger clone stands one base away.

The method was 5' RACE. TCRdb shows the sequencer as Illumina HiSeq 2500. A second about 7 to 12 cycle PCR used a sample-barcoded 5' primer and a J-beta primer mix. A template-switch 5' adaptor carrying 12 random nucleotides introduced a unique molecular identifier onto each TCR beta cDNA molecule. Each sample yielded at least 3 million CDR3-containing paired-end reads. First-strand cDNA was synthesized from all RNA with the Mint cDNA synthesis kit, primed by a TRBC-specific oligonucleotide. Following uracil-DNA glycosylase treatment, a first 18-cycle PCR with universal primers M1SS and BC2_uni_R was performed on all cDNA. In the source study's methods: For normalization, 1 million high-quality reads were randomly selected from each sample, with every read carrying a distinct molecular identifier. Instead of being binned into consensus sequences, reads that shared molecular identifiers were thrown out. MiTCR, set to a Q25 quality threshold and the strictest error-elimination algorithm, was used for CDR3 identification, clonotype clustering and error correction. A nonparametric unseen species model using Euler transformation provided a lower-bound estimate of total TCR beta diversity. The raw public data were reprocessed by TCRdb itself: fastp quality trimming at Q25, MiXCR clonotype calling, in-frame beta chains only. Under each unique CDR3 protein, matching rows form one entry showing the most common genes and DNA. TCRdb's processing, not the study's, gives the V and J calls here. Within this sample are approximately 690,000 distinct CDR3 sequences, with 58% of them counted one time only. The ten most abundant clones make up around 37% of the sample.

The source material was blood. The sequence was obtained from a man in his 60s in good health.

The CDR3 amino acid sequence is: CSVWTGGGETQYF. The DNA is as follows: TGCAGCGTGTGGACAGGGGGTGGGGAGACCCAGTACTTC. Here the chain combines TRBV29-1 and TRBJ2-5; 10 junctional bases match TRBD1. V lost 6 bases and J lost 5 bases, and the count of bases not matched to a germline gene is 6. Based on the germline V gene, the CDR1 and CDR2 sequences are SQVTM and ANQGSEA. The CDR3 holds 13 amino acids from the cysteine to the phenylalanine. The CDR3 DNA has 39 bases and is translated from base 1. Full variable domain (CDR3 extended with the reference TRBV29-1 and TRBJ2-5 proteins): SAVISQKPSRDICQRGTSLTIQCQVDSQVTMMFWYRQQPGQSLTLIATANQGSEATYESGFVIDKFPISRPNLTFSTLTVSNMSPEDSSIYLCSVWTGGGETQYFGPGTRLLVL.